These 30 T cell receptor beta chains originate from one sample sequenced in a study of T cell repertoires in cytomegalovirus infection. TCRdb passed the reads through MiXCR, listing each CDR3 protein once. This sample has about 830,000 distinct CDR3 sequences, with 30% to 35% found just once. These receptors have no identified antigens. This specimen was cultured CD8+ T cells from PBMCs, taken from culture after CMV antigen stimulation. Receptors were obtained from a human donor in good health (CMV status not recorded). Some clones in this sample may be carry-over from other donors' samples.

A few counts support this clonotype. This chain links TRBV4-3 with TRBJ2-1; D is ambiguous. The germline V and J ends were trimmed by 1 base and 9 bases, with 16 bases remaining between them. The CDR3 totals 15 residues. The germline CDR1 and CDR2 sequences are LGHNA and YSLEER. The CDR3 protein is CASSQAPLMGAEQFF. The CDR3 nucleotides are TGCGCCAGCAGCCAAGCCCCTCTAATGGGTGCTGAGCAGTTCTTC.

This clonotype was observed a few times. The chain uses TRBV12-3 or TRBV12-4 and TRBJ2-2; TRBD2 is a possible D gene (5 bases). The CDR3 loop spans 16 amino acids. The V gene lost 3 bases and the J gene lost 1 base, with 12 bases spanning the gap. Written as DNA, the CDR3 is TGTGCCAGCAGTTTCAGTCTAGCCAAGAACACCGGGGAGCTGTTTTTT. It specifies CASSFSLAKNTGELFF.

This clonotype was found many times. V gene TRBV2 combines with J gene TRBJ1-1; TRBD1 might be the D (5 bases). Germline V lookup: CDR1 SNHLY, CDR2 FYNNEI. Trimming stripped 4 bases from V and 0 bases from J, with 12 bases between. This CDR3 region has 15 residues. Written as DNA, the CDR3 is TGTGCCAGCAGTGCTAACCGGGGGGTGAACACTGAAGCTTTCTTT. Translated, it gives CASSANRGVNTEAFF.

This clonotype was detected a few times. The rearrangement uses TRBV12-5 and TRBJ1-1, with 8 bases aligning to TRBD1. Germline values: CDR1 LGHNT, CDR2 FRNRAP. Losses at the gene ends were 4 bases for V and 4 bases for J; bases not matched to a gene: 11. CDR3 length: 16 amino acids. Here the CDR3 reads CASGYGTGGLGTEAFF. The CDR3 DNA follows: TGTGCTAGTGGTTACGGGACAGGAGGTTTGGGCACTGAAGCTTTCTTT.

This clonotype has only a few counts. V is TRBV28 and J is TRBJ1-5; 8 nucleotides line up with TRBD1. Germline values: CDR1 MDHEN, CDR2 SYDVKM. The V gene end was trimmed by 3 bases and the J gene end by 1 base; junction bases not matched to a gene: 5. CDR3 size: 16 residues. CDR3 sequence (DNA): TGTGCCAGCAGTTTTTTTACAGGGGGGAGCAATCAGCCCCAGCATTTT. Its translation is CASSFFTGGSNQPQHF.

This rearrangement joins TRBV27 to TRBJ2-3; D might be TRBD2 (5 bases). Germline lookup yields CDR1 MNHEY and CDR2 SMNVEV (reference sequence). CDR3 size: 14 residues. The V end was cut by 5 bases, the J end by 2 bases, with 11 bases between. This CDR3 is CASSRRLDTDTQYF. The DNA of the CDR3 is TGTGCCAGCAGTCGGAGGCTAGACACAGATACGCAGTATTTT.

CDR3 nucleotide sequence: TGTGCCAGCAGCCCCGGGACGGACCCGGCGGAAGCTTTCTTT. This encodes CASSPGTDPAEAFF. This chain joins TRBV7-2 and TRBJ1-1, with D possibly being TRBD1 (5 bases). The CDR3 extends over 14 amino acids. Trimming cost V 5 bases and J 8 bases, with 18 bases left between them. Per the germline V gene, CDR1 is SGHTA and CDR2 is FQGNSA.

A few counts support this clonotype. The chain is built from TRBV20-1 and TRBJ1-1; 7 bases agree with TRBD1. The V segment lost 3 bases and the J segment 4 bases; nucleotides outside the gene matches: 11. The CDR3 is 15 residues long. Germline loops: CDR1 DFQATT, CDR2 SNEGSKA (reference sequence). The CDR3 sequence is CSARGSEGASTEAFF. The CDR3 nucleotides read TGCAGTGCTAGGGGGTCAGAGGGGGCGAGCACTGAAGCTTTCTTT.

This clonotype came up a few times. The rearrangement links TRBV7-2 to TRBJ1-1; no clear D. This CDR3 comprises 13 residues. V shed 3 bases and J shed 4 bases, with 9 bases lying between them. The germline V gene has CDR1 SGHTA and CDR2 FQGNSA. The CDR3 here is CASSFTVGTEAFF. DNA for the CDR3: TGTGCCAGCAGCTTTACGGTCGGCACTGAAGCTTTCTTT.

This clonotype occurred a few times. This rearrangement joins TRBV7-4 to TRBJ1-2; 7 bases match TRBD1. There are 15 residues in the CDR3. Germline CDR1 reads SGHVT; CDR2 reads SQSDAQ. The junction had 10 bases not matched to a gene; V was cut back by 5 bases and J by 4 bases. The CDR3 bases are TGTGCCAGCAGCCCAGGGGGGGACTTCTCCTATGGCTACACCTTC. This codes for CASSPGGDFSYGYTF.

This clonotype was seen at least ten times. V is TRBV12-3 or TRBV12-4 and J is TRBJ1-3; D gene unclear. CDR3 length: 14 residues. The V end was cut by 2 bases, the J end by 3 bases, with 8 bases between. CDR3: CASSLLGSGNTIYF. The CDR3 coding sequence is TGTGCCAGCAGTTTATTGGGCAGTGGAAACACCATATATTTT.

For this clonotype: A much larger clone is a single base away; this may be a read error. This chain connects TRBV12-3 or TRBV12-4 to TRBJ1-1; D not certain. CDR3 size: 13 residues. DNA of the CDR3: TGTGCCAACAGTATTTGGCCTTACCTTGAAGCTTTCTTT. This translates into CANSIWPYLEAFF.

The chain links TRBV27 to TRBJ2-7; 9 nucleotides line up with TRBD1. J was trimmed by 3 bases and V by 5 bases; bases with no gene match: 17. In germline, CDR1 is MNHEY, CDR2 SMNVEV (reference sequence). This CDR3 is 18 amino acids long. CDR3 coding DNA: TGTGCCAGCAGTACCACCGGGACAGGGTCCGTATCCATCTACGAGCAGTACTTC. Encoded protein: CASSTTGTGSVSIYEQYF.

In this sample, this clonotype turned up many times. The rearrangement joins TRBV7-4 to TRBJ1-6; the D gene is possibly TRBD1 (5 bases). CDR1 is SGHVT and CDR2 is SQSDAQ in the germline V gene. Trimming pared 7 bases from V and 10 bases from J, leaving 23 bases between. The CDR3 loop spans 16 amino acids. The CDR3 is CASNCIQVPRPSPLHF. CDR3 coding DNA: TGTGCCAGCAATTGTATACAGGTCCCACGCCCCTCACCCCTCCACTTT. The variable domain in full, with the rest retrieved from reference TRBV7-4 and TRBJ1-6, is GAGVSQSPRYKVAKRGRDVALRCDSISGHVTLYWYRQTLGQGSEVLTYSQSDAQRDKSGRPSGRFSAERPERSVSTLKIQRTEQGDSAVYLCASNCIQVPRPSPLHFGNGTRLTVT.

This clonotype has just a few counts. The chain carries TRBV7-2 and TRBJ1-3; no definite D call. The germline gives CDR1 SGHTA, CDR2 FQGNSA. The CDR3 spans 15 residues. V lost 5 bases, J lost 0 bases, and 11 bases lay in between. As DNA, the CDR3 is TGTGCCAGCAGCCCAGACGGTAGCTCTGGAAACACCATATATTTT. This gives the protein CASSPDGSSGNTIYF.

The chain employs TRBV5-4 and TRBJ2-3, with 7 bases aligning to TRBD2. The CDR3 spans 16 residues. The V gene's germline CDR1 is SGHNT and CDR2 YYREEE (reference sequence). V shed 3 bases and J 2 bases; nucleotides not matched to a gene: 9. The CDR3 sequence is CASSSPGAGITDTQYF. The CDR3 DNA is TGTGCCAGCAGCTCCCCAGGAGCGGGGATCACAGATACGCAGTATTTT.

The rearrangement uses TRBV5-6 and TRBJ1-5; D gene ambiguous. This CDR3 spans 14 amino acids. V lost 4 bases and J 2 bases, leaving 10 bases between the germline ends. Per germline, CDR1 SGHDT and CDR2 YYEEEE. CDR3 in DNA: TGTGCCAGCAGCCAACTTGCGGGCAATCAGCCCCAGCATTTT. Translating it yields CASSQLAGNQPQHF.

The V call is TRBV6-1, the J call TRBJ2-7; the match to TRBD2 covers 11 bases. This CDR3 is 14 amino acids long. In germline, CDR1 is MNHNS, CDR2 SASEGT. The trim removed 7 bases at V and 4 bases at J, leaving 6 bases unmatched. CDR3 protein: CASTPGLAVYEQYV. The CDR3 coding sequence is TGTGCCAGCACACCGGGACTAGCGGTGTACGAGCAGTACGTC.

The V and J genes are TRBV20-1 and TRBJ2-1; 10 bases match TRBD2. The CDR3 is made up of 15 amino acids. V was pared by 4 bases and J by 5 bases, with 8 bases of the junction left unmatched. The germline V gene has CDR1 DFQATT and CDR2 SNEGSKA (reference sequence). This CDR3 is CSAIIPLAGDNEQFF. Written as DNA, the CDR3 is TGCAGTGCTATTATCCCCCTAGCGGGGGACAATGAGCAGTTCTTC.

This chain links TRBV7-9 with TRBJ2-5, with 10 bases that match TRBD2. Looked up from germline, CDR1 is SEHNR and CDR2 is FQNEAQ (reference sequence). The CDR3 extends over 14 amino acids. V lost 10 bases and J lost 6; bases outside the gene matches: 11. This chain's CDR3 is CATGLTSGEKTQYF. DNA for the CDR3: TGTGCCACGGGCCTTACTAGCGGGGAGAAGACCCAGTACTTC.

This clonotype was seen a handful of times. This chain links TRBV6-5 with TRBJ1-1; the D gene is possibly TRBD1 (5 bases). The V end was cut by 0 bases, the J end by 5 bases, with 13 bases between. Germline V CDR1 and CDR2: MNHEY, SVGAGI. The CDR3 totals 15 residues. The CDR3 reads CASSYSTGEGTEAFF. DNA of the CDR3: TGTGCCAGCAGTTACTCGACGGGGGAGGGGACTGAAGCTTTCTTT.

This clonotype came up a few times. The rearrangement joins TRBV28 to TRBJ1-4, with 10 positions matching TRBD1. The germline gives CDR1 MDHEN, CDR2 SYDVKM. Trimming removed 9 bases from V and 3 bases from J; junction bases left unmatched: 16. The CDR3 extends over 18 amino acids. CDR3 sequence: CASSPTGGLTMANEKLFF. Written as DNA, the CDR3 is TGTGCCAGTAGCCCGACAGGGGGCCTTACGATGGCTAATGAAAAACTGTTTTTT. Combining the CDR3 with reference TRBV28 and TRBJ1-4 gives the whole variable domain DVKVTQSSRYLVKRTGEKVFLECVQDMDHENMFWYRQDPGLGLRLIYFSYDVKMKEKGDIPEGYSVSREKKERFSLILESASTNQTSMYLCASSPTGGLTMANEKLFFGSGTQLSVL.

This clonotype has a count of ten or more. The chain carries TRBV12-3 or TRBV12-4 and TRBJ2-2, with D perhaps matching TRBD1 (6 bases). V lost 6 bases, J lost 6 bases, and 17 bases lay in between. The CDR3 is 15 residues long. CDR3 loop: CASSSLPGEPGELFF. The DNA for the CDR3 is TGTGCCAGCAGCAGTTTGCCAGGGGAGCCCGGGGAGCTGTTTTTT.

This chain uses TRBV6-2 or TRBV6-3 with TRBJ1-2, with 7 nucleotides matching TRBD1. V lost 0 bases, J lost 4 bases, and 2 bases stayed unmatched. This CDR3 is built from 14 residues. Germline values: CDR1 MNHEY, CDR2 SVGEGT. The CDR3 DNA follows: TGTGCCAGCAGTTACTCGACAGGGCTCTATGGCTACACCTTC. Its protein product is CASSYSTGLYGYTF.

This clonotype was counted between two and nine times. CDR3 sequence reads: CASSPRQGYVYGYTF. DNA of the CDR3: TGTGCCAGCAGCCCACGACAGGGATACGTCTATGGCTACACCTTC. The genes are TRBV7-2 and TRBJ1-2, with TRBD1 matching over 7 bases. Germline CDR1 reads SGHTA; CDR2 reads FQGNSA. Trimming took 5 bases from V and 4 from J; bases not matched to a gene: 10. This CDR3 region has 15 residues. Combining the CDR3 with reference TRBV7-2 and TRBJ1-2 gives the whole variable domain GAGVSQSPSNKVTEKGKDVELRCDPISGHTALYWYRQSLGQGLEFLIYFQGNSAPDKSGLPSDRFSAERTGGSVSTLTIQRTQQEDSAVYLCASSPRQGYVYGYTFGSGTRLTVV.

This clonotype was recorded many times. The genes are TRBV7-8 and TRBJ1-6, with TRBD1 as a possible D gene (6 bases). Trimming pared 5 bases from V and 6 bases from J, leaving 14 bases between. Per germline, CDR1 SGHVS and CDR2 FQNEAQ. The CDR3 has 15 amino acids. As DNA, the CDR3 is TGTGCCAGCAGCCCTCGACAGGAACCTAATTCACCCCTCCACTTT. This gives the protein CASSPRQEPNSPLHF.

This clonotype turned up a few times. This chain links TRBV7-9 with TRBJ2-5, with 7 positions matching TRBD1. The germline V gene encodes CDR1 SEHNR and CDR2 FQNEAQ (reference sequence). The CDR3 covers 16 residues. Germline trimming cut 5 bases from V and 4 bases from J; bases unmatched to any gene: 13. CDR3 protein: CASSPMIGTARETQYF. CDR3 DNA sequence: TGTGCCAGCAGCCCAATGATCGGGACAGCTCGAGAGACCCAGTACTTC.

This clonotype was detected many times. The chain recombines TRBV7-8 with TRBJ2-1; possible D gene TRBD2, 5 bases. The CDR3 consists of 18 residues. V lost 2 bases to trimming and J lost 6 bases, with 23 bases between them. Germline CDR1 and CDR2: SGHVS and FQNEAQ. Written as DNA, the CDR3 is TGTGCCAGCAGCTTAAATAACCTTCCGGGATCGAATGTCAATGAGCAGTTCTTC. It is translated as CASSLNNLPGSNVNEQFF.

The chain couples TRBV2 to TRBJ1-4, with 7 bases aligning to TRBD1. The V gene's germline CDR1 is SNHLY and CDR2 FYNNEI. This CDR3 comprises 16 residues. Unmatched junction bases numbered 10, after V lost 5 bases and J lost 4 bases. The CDR3 reads CASSPTDRENNEKLFF. The CDR3 bases are TGTGCCAGCAGTCCCACAGACAGGGAAAATAATGAAAAACTGTTTTTT.

This sequence joins TRBV27 and TRBJ2-3; TRBD2 might be the D (5 bases). CDR1 MNHEY and CDR2 SMNVEV come from the germline V gene (reference sequence). Trimming shortened V by 6 bases and J by 7 bases, and 17 bases separated the two germline ends. This CDR3 region has 14 residues. The CDR3 coding sequence is TGTGCCAGCAGGGGGAACCGGGAAGTTAATACGCAGTATTTT. This encodes CASRGNREVNTQYF.